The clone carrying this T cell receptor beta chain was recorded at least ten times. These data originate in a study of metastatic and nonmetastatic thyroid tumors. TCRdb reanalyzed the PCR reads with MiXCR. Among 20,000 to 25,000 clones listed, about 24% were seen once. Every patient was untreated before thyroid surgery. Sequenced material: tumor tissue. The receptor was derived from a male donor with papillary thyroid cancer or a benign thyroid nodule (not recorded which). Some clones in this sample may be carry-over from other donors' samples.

The CDR3 loop is CASILRTGDIQYF. The CDR3, as DNA: TGTGCCAGCATTTTGAGAACTGGGGACATTCAGTACTTC. The rearrangement links TRBV2 to TRBJ2-4; no definite D call. The CDR3 contains 13 residues. In germline, CDR1 is SNHLY, CDR2 FYNNEI. The V gene lost 7 bases and the J gene lost 8 bases, with 15 bases spanning the gap.